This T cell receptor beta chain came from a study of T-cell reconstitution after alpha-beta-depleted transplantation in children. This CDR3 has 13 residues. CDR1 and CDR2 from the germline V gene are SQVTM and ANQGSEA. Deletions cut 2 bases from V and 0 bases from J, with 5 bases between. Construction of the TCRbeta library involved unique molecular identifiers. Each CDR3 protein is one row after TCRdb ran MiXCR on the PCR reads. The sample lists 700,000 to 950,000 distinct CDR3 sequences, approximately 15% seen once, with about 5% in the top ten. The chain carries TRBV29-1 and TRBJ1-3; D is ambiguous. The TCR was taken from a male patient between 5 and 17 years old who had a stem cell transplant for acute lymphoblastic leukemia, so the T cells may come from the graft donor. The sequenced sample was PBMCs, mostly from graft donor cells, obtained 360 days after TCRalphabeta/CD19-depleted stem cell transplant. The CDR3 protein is CSVEPDSGNTIYF. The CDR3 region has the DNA TGCAGCGTTGAACCTGACTCTGGAAACACCATATATTTT. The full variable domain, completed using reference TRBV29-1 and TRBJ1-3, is SAVISQKPSRDICQRGTSLTIQCQVDSQVTMMFWYRQQPGQSLTLIATANQGSEATYESGFVIDKFPISRPNLTFSTLTVSNMSPEDSSIYLCSVEPDSGNTIYFGEGSWLTVV.